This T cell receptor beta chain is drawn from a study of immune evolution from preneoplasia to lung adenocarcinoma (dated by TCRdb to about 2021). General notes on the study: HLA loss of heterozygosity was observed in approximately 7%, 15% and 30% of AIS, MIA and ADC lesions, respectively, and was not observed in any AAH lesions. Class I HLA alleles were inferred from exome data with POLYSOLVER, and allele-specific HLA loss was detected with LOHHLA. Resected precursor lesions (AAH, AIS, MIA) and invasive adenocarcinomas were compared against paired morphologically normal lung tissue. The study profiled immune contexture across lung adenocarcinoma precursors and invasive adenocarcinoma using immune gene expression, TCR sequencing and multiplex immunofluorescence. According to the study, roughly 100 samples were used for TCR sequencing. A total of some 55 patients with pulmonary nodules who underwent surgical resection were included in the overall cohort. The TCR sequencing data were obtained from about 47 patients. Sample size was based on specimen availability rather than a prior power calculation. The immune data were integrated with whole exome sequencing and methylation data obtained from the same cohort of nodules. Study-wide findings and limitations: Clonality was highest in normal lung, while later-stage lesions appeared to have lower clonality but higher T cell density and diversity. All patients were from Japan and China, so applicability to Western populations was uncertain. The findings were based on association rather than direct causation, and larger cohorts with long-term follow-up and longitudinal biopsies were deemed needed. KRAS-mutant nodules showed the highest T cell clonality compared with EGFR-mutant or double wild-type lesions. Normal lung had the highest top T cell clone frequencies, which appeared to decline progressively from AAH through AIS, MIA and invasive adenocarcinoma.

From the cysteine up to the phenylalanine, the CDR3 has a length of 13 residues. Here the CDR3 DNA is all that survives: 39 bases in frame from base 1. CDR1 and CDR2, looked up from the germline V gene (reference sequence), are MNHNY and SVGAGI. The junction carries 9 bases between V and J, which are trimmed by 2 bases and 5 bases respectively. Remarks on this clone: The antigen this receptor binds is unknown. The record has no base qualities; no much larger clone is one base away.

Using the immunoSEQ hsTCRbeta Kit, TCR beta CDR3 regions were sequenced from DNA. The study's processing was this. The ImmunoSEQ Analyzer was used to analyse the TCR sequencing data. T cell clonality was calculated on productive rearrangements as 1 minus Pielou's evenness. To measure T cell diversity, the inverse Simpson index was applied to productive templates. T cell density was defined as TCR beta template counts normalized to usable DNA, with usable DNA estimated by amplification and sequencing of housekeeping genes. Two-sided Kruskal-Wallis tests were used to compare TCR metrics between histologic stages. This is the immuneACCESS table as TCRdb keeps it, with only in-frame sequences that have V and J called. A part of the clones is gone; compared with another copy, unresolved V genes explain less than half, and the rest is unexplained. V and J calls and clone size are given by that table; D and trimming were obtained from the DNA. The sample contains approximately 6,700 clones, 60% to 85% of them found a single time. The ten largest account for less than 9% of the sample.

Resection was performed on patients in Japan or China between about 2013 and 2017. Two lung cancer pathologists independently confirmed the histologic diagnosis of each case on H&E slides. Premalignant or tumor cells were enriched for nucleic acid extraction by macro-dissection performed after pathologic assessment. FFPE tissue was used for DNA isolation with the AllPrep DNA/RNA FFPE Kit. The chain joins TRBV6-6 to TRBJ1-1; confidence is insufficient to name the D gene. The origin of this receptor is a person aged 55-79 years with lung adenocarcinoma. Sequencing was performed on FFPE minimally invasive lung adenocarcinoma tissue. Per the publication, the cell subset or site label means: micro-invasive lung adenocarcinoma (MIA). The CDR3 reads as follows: CASSYEGGTEAFF. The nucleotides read TGTGCCAGCAGTTACGAGGGAGGTACTGAAGCTTTCTTT.